This section outlines one T cell receptor beta chain sequence together with its context. The data were obtained in a study of OX40 agonist ivuxolimab in advanced cancers. Study-wide background: The study enrolled dose-escalation patients with hepatocellular carcinoma, melanoma, renal cell or head and neck cancer.

Exclusion applied to patients with autoimmune disease history or systemic immunosuppression. Peripheral blood came from all dose cohorts at three timepoints. Repertoires were generated with immunoSEQ multiplex PCR, while TCRdb's copy carries only in-frame clones and drops some. The sample shows approximately 48,000 clones, over 65% of them seen only once. This CDR3 has 16 amino acids. The germline V gene has CDR1 SNHLY and CDR2 FYNNEI. V lost 5 bases and J lost 4, with 17 bases in between. The sequence came from an adult with an advanced solid tumor such as melanoma, head and neck, liver or kidney cancer. The chain is built from TRBV2 and TRBJ2-2; D is perhaps TRBD2 (6 bases). Specimen: CD4+ or CD8+ T cells sorted from blood, collected in a trial of the OX40 agonist ivuxolimab. The CDR3 spells CASSQTSAGSTGELFF. The CDR3 nucleotides read TGTGCCAGCAGTCAGACTAGTGCCGGTTCCACCGGGGAGCTGTTTTTT. Variable domain in full (rest from reference TRBV2 and TRBJ2-2): EPEVTQTPSHQVTQMGQEVILRCVPISNHLYFYWYRQILGQKVEFLVSFYNNEISEKSEIFDDQFSVERPDGSNFTLKIRSTKLEDSAMYFCASSQTSAGSTGELFFGEGSRLTVL.